Below, 2 T cell receptor beta chains from the same sample are listed, as sequenced in a study of monozygotic twins with inflammatory bowel disease. TCRdb derives one entry per CDR3 protein from the 5' RACE reads, leaving out DNA. In total, the table holds over 200,000 distinct CDR3 sequences. Sequenced material: blood. The receptors come from a human donor with ulcerative colitis or Crohn's disease, or a healthy co-twin of an affected twin (not recorded which).

The V and J genes are TRBV4-1 and TRBJ2-1; TCRdb names TRBD2, which stays unverified in the absence of DNA. The CDR3 is 19 amino acids. CDR1 and CDR2 (germline): MGHRA, YSYEKL. The CDR3 protein is CASSQGPGSGGAPYNEQFF.

V usage is TRBV20-1 and J usage is TRBJ2-3; TCRdb calls TRBD2, which cannot be checked without DNA. The CDR3 totals 14 residues. From germline, CDR1 is DFQATT and CDR2 SNEGSKA (reference sequence). CDR3: CSARLADNTDTQYF.